One sample yielded the 12 T cell receptor beta chains listed below, sequenced in a study of blood T cell repertoires in COVID-19. Sequencing used immunoSEQ multiplex PCR; TCRdb keeps in-frame clones, though not all of them. The data show a few hundred thousand clones, roughly 89% seen once. The sequenced sample was peripheral blood. The receptors stem from a man aged 45-65 years with acute or convalescent COVID-19.

Comment on this clone: Other nucleotide sequences in the sample specify the same CDR3. The chain links TRBV18 to TRBJ1-5; 11 bases line up with TRBD1. V trimming: 6 bases; J trimming: 6 bases; junction bases outside the gene matches: 4. The germline CDR1 and CDR2 sequences are KGHSH and LQKENI. The CDR3 has 14 residues. CDR3 coding DNA: TGTGCCAGCTCGCCCGGGACAGGGGGTCAGCCCCAGCATTTT. The encoded protein is CASSPGTGGQPQHF. The full variable domain, in which reference TRBV18 and TRBJ1-5 provide the parts outside the CDR3, is NAGVMQNPRHLVRRRGQEARLRCSPMKGHSHVYWYRQLPEEGLKFMVYLQKENIIDESGMPKERFSAEFPKEGPSILRIQQVVRGDSAAYFCASSPGTGGQPQHFGDGTRLSIL.

The chain carries TRBV7-9 and TRBJ2-7; D is undetermined. The germline V gene encodes CDR1 SEHNR and CDR2 FQNEAQ (reference sequence). Deletions cut 0 bases from V and 4 bases from J, with 7 bases between. This CDR3 is 13 amino acids long. The CDR3 region is CASSLAQNYEQYF. The CDR3 DNA reads as TGTGCCAGCAGCTTAGCGCAGAATTACGAGCAGTACTTC.

The CDR3 spells CASSPVPEGNEQFF. For the CDR3, the DNA is TGTGCCAGCAGCCCGGTACCGGAGGGAAATGAGCAGTTCTTC. This sequence joins TRBV3-1 (or the pseudogene TRBV3-2) and TRBJ2-1, with D tentatively TRBD2 (6 bases). This CDR3 comprises 14 residues. The V gene's germline CDR1 is LGHDT and CDR2 YNNKEL (reference sequence). V lost 4 bases and J 7 bases, leaving 14 bases between the germline ends.

This chain connects TRBV30 to TRBJ1-5; TRBD1 might be the D (5 bases). The length of the CDR3 is 13 residues. The germline V gene encodes CDR1 GTSNPN and CDR2 SVGIG (reference sequence). Between the trimmed V and J ends, which lost 4 bases and 2 bases, there was a span of 9 bases. CDR3 nucleotides: TGTGCCTGGAAAACCAGGGGCAATCAGCCCCAGCATTTT. It translates to CAWKTRGNQPQHF.

V usage is TRBV13 and J usage is TRBJ2-2; D unresolved. Germline V lookup: CDR1 PRHDT, CDR2 FYEKMQ (reference sequence). The CDR3 is 12 residues long. V was cut by 1 base and J by 7 bases, with 4 bases left in between. CDR3 loop: CASSLVYGELFF. CDR3 DNA sequence: TGTGCCAGCAGCTTAGTATACGGGGAGCTGTTTTTT.

The rearrangement joins TRBV5-8 to TRBJ1-5, with 9 bases that match TRBD1. This CDR3 is 16 amino acids long. CDR1 is SGHTS, CDR2 YDEGEE, per germline. V lost 4 bases, J lost 0 bases, and 5 bases stayed unmatched. The CDR3 DNA sequence: TGTGCCAGCAGCCGGACAGGGGAATATAGCAATCAGCCCCAGCATTTT. Translating gives CASSRTGEYSNQPQHF.

The chain recombines TRBV25-1 with TRBJ2-7; possible D gene TRBD1, 7 bases. Germline CDR1 MGHDK, CDR2 SYGVNS. The CDR3 is 15 amino acids. Trimming removed 1 base from V and 4 bases from J, with 14 bases in between. CDR3 sequence reads: CASSELRDRPYEQYF. The CDR3 coding sequence is TGTGCCAGCAGTGAATTGCGGGACAGACCTTACGAGCAGTACTTC.

The table lists this clone with a few counts. The rearrangement joins TRBV7-6 to TRBJ1-2; D is possibly TRBD1 (5 bases). This CDR3 contains 13 residues. Per germline, CDR1 SGHVS and CDR2 FNYEAQ. The V end was cut by 5 bases, the J end by 7 bases, with 14 bases between. Here the CDR3 reads CASSLGGSLGYTF. The CDR3 DNA follows: TGTGCCAGCAGCCTCGGGGGGAGTCTTGGCTACACCTTC.

The genes are TRBV6-5 and TRBJ2-1, with a weak D call TRBD1 (6 bases). Germline V gene lookup returns CDR1 MNHEY and CDR2 SVGAGI. V lost 5 bases and J lost 9, with 8 bases in between. There are 11 residues in the CDR3. The CDR3 DNA is TGTGCCAGCAGTACAGGGTTTGAGCAGTTCTTC. The encoded protein is CASSTGFEQFF.

Here the CDR3 DNA reads TGTGCCAGCAGTCCCCGGGACAGGGGTTCTCTTTACGAGCAGTACTTC. This encodes CASSPRDRGSLYEQYF. The chain combines TRBV27 with TRBJ2-7; 10 bases agree with TRBD1. The J segment lost 4 bases and the V segment lost 5 bases, leaving 11 bases of the junction unmatched. From germline, CDR1 is MNHEY and CDR2 SMNVEV (reference sequence). The CDR3 covers 16 residues.

J is TRBJ2-5 and V is TRBV5-1, with a weak D call TRBD1 (6 bases). In germline, CDR1 is SGHRS, CDR2 YFSETQ. V was trimmed by 0 bases and J by 1 base, leaving 10 bases between them. The CDR3 extends over 15 amino acids. The CDR3 coding sequence is TGCGCCAGCAGCTTGGACTGGACAGCCCAAGAGACCCAGTACTTC. This codes for CASSLDWTAQETQYF.

The chain joins TRBV9 to TRBJ1-1; D is perhaps TRBD1 (6 bases). Trimming shortened V by 3 bases and J by 1 base, and 13 bases separated the two germline ends. The CDR3 has 15 residues. Germline CDR1 and CDR2: SGDLS and YYNGEE. The CDR3 coding sequence is TGTGCCAGCAGCGCACGACTGGGGGCGAACACTGAAGCTTTCTTT. Amino acids: CASSARLGANTEAFF.